The 20 T cell receptor beta chains in this list originate from one sample, sequenced in a study of T cells expressing NK-cell markers. After re-calling the 5' RACE reads, TCRdb lists one entry per CDR3 protein, DNA absent. The listing records approximately 150,000 distinct CDR3 sequences. Sequencing was carried out using blood T cells: a sorted CD56 or NKG2C T cell subset, CD4+ or CD8+ T cells, or bulk PBMC T cells (not recorded which). The receptors here all came from a woman aged 18 to 75 in good health.

The chain joins TRBV5-5 to TRBJ2-1. The CDR3 runs to 14 residues. Germline V lookup: CDR1 SGHKS, CDR2 YYEKEE (reference sequence). The CDR3 loop reads CASSRDIGYNEQFF.

CDR3 in amino acids: CASSLVGRTAYEQYF. V and J are TRBV27 and TRBJ2-7. The CDR3 has 15 residues. The germline CDR1 and CDR2 sequences are MNHEY and SMNVEV (reference sequence).

This chain connects TRBV19 to TRBJ2-3; with no DNA, the TCRdb D assignment of TRBD1 cannot be verified. Germline lookup yields CDR1 LNHDA and CDR2 SQIVND (reference sequence). The CDR3 loop spans 13 amino acids. CDR3: CASKTGGTDTQYF.

The chain carries TRBV6-1 and TRBJ2-3; TCRdb returns TRBD2, unconfirmable since there is no DNA. The CDR3 is 17 residues long. Germline lookup yields CDR1 MNHNS and CDR2 SASEGT. The CDR3 loop reads CASSVVYSGGGLDTQYF.

V usage is TRBV28 and J usage is TRBJ1-1; TCRdb reports TRBD1, a call that lacks DNA to check it against. The germline CDR1 and CDR2 sequences are MDHEN and SYDVKM. This CDR3 is built from 13 residues. CDR3 sequence: CASTGGLNTEAFF.

The chain recombines TRBV12-3 or TRBV12-4 with TRBJ2-3; as DNA is missing, the TRBD2 call by TCRdb cannot be tested. There are 14 residues in the CDR3. The CDR3 loop reads CASTPTSGTDTQYF.

The rearrangement links TRBV6-2 or TRBV6-3 to TRBJ2-1; TCRdb returns TRBD2, unconfirmable since there is no DNA. The CDR3 contains 13 residues. CDR1 is MNHEY and CDR2 is SVGEGT in the germline V gene. The CDR3 reads CASSYGSHDEQFF.

CDR3 in amino acids: CASSPWTSGTDTQYF. The chain employs TRBV27 and TRBJ2-3; the TRBD2 assignment by TCRdb is unverifiable without DNA. The germline V gene encodes CDR1 MNHEY and CDR2 SMNVEV (reference sequence). CDR3 size: 15 residues.

The chain carries TRBV7-2 and TRBJ2-2. In germline, CDR1 is SGHTA, CDR2 FQGNSA. The CDR3 is 14 amino acids. This CDR3 is CASSFWGTPGELFF.

The CDR3 loop is CASSQAVLVDYHEQFF. The V call is TRBV3-1, the J call TRBJ2-1. This CDR3 spans 16 amino acids. Germline CDR1 LGHDT, CDR2 YNNKEL (reference sequence).

This chain links TRBV6-5 with TRBJ1-2. Germline values: CDR1 MNHEY, CDR2 SVGAGI. This CDR3 contains 17 residues. CDR3 region: CASSYSNLRTGIAGYTF.

The chain combines TRBV18 with TRBJ1-2; TCRdb proposes TRBD1, but this gene call is untestable without DNA. Germline-derived CDR1 and CDR2 are KGHSH and LQKENI. The CDR3 extends over 15 amino acids. The CDR3 loop reads CASSQNRDRGYGYTF.

V gene TRBV6-1 combines with J gene TRBJ2-1. This CDR3 contains 14 residues. Germline lookup yields CDR1 MNHNS and CDR2 SASEGT. This CDR3 is CASTQRGYYNEQFF.

This chain's CDR3 is CASSTGQAATTNEKLFF. The rearrangement joins TRBV5-1 to TRBJ1-4; TCRdb's D call, TRBD1, is unchecked because there is no DNA. In germline, CDR1 is SGHRS, CDR2 YFSETQ. This CDR3 has 17 amino acids.

The chain links TRBV6-1 to TRBJ2-1; TCRdb's D call, TRBD2, is unchecked because there is no DNA. From germline, CDR1 is MNHNS and CDR2 SASEGT. The CDR3 has 14 amino acids. The CDR3 reads CASSKTSGGYEQFF.

The V and J genes are TRBV12-3 or TRBV12-4 and TRBJ2-1; TCRdb picks TRBD1, but there is no DNA to check that call. CDR3 length: 19 amino acids. The chain's CDR3 is CASSLVVRGQRNVYNEQVF.

The V call is TRBV24-1, the J call TRBJ2-2; the TCRdb call, TRBD2, lacks DNA for checking. CDR1 is KGHDR and CDR2 is SFDVKD in the germline V gene. This CDR3 contains 15 residues. This CDR3 reads CATSEAGANTGELFF.

The chain recombines TRBV20-1 with TRBJ1-1; the TRBD1 assignment by TCRdb is unverifiable without DNA. Germline V gives CDR1 DFQATT, CDR2 SNEGSKA (reference sequence). CDR3 size: 14 residues. The CDR3 region is CRTPTPGGDTEAFF.

The genes are TRBV29-1 and TRBJ2-3; the TCRdb D gene call, TRBD2, has no DNA to confirm it. The V gene's germline CDR1 is SQVTM and CDR2 ANQGSEA. The CDR3 sequence is 16 residues long. Here the CDR3 reads CSVSPLEGNPRDTQYF.

V usage is TRBV7-2 and J usage is TRBJ2-4; lacking DNA, the TRBD1 call made by TCRdb goes unchecked. Germline-derived CDR1 and CDR2 are SGHTA and FQGNSA. The CDR3 is 14 residues long. CDR3 region: CASSPGHTKNIQYF.